This is a list of T cell receptor beta chains from one sample in a study of PD-L1 blockade in urothelial cancer. Profiling relied on immunoSEQ multiplex PCR, and the TCRdb table lists in-frame clones only, not all of them. The table shows tens of thousands of clones, with about nine tenths occurring only once. Sequenced here: PBMCs, sampled around atezolizumab (anti-PD-L1) treatment. The source is a man aged 70 or older with urothelial cancer. CDR3s include the opening cysteine and the closing phenylalanine or tryptophan. A D gene is named only where the DNA matches it firmly.

CASSLETTSYNEQFF	TGTGCCAGCAGCTTAGAAACTACCAGTTACAATGAGCAGTTCTTC	-	TRBJ2-1	TRBV7-6
CAISLDLEGYTF	TGTGCCATCTCCCTCGACCTGGAGGGCTACACCTTC	-	TRBJ1-2	TRBV10-3
CASNPAGTSTDTQYF	TGTGCCAGCAATCCCGCCGGGACAAGCACAGATACGCAGTATTTT	-	TRBJ2-3	TRBV6-5
CAWSVPREQFF	TGTGCCTGGAGTGTCCCCAGGGAGCAGTTCTTC	-	TRBJ2-1	TRBV30
CASSLVLATNEKLFF	TGTGCCAGCAGTCTTGTCTTAGCAACTAATGAAAAACTGTTTTTT	-	TRBJ1-4	TRBV27
CASSMGQGYSSGANVLTF	TGTGCCAGTAGTATGGGACAGGGATATAGCTCTGGGGCCAACGTCCTGACTTTC	TRBD1	TRBJ2-6	TRBV19
CASGTGTSGYNEQFF	TGTGCCAGTGGTACCGGGACTAGCGGCTACAATGAGCAGTTCTTC	TRBD2	TRBJ2-1	TRBV19
CASSLGSGETQYF	TGTGCCAGCAGCCTCGGGAGTGGGGAGACCCAGTACTTC	-	TRBJ2-5	TRBV7-8
CASSARQDNPTTQYF	TGTGCCAGCAGCGCCCGACAGGACAACCCTACGACGCAGTACTTC	-	TRBJ2-7	TRBV9
CASSLKVSADTQYF	TGTGCCAGCAGCTTGAAGGTTAGCGCAGATACGCAGTATTTT	-	TRBJ2-3	TRBV5-4
CASSSQGGFQETQYF	TGTGCCAGCAGCTCCCAGGGGGGCTTCCAAGAGACCCAGTACTTC	-	TRBJ2-5	TRBV7-9